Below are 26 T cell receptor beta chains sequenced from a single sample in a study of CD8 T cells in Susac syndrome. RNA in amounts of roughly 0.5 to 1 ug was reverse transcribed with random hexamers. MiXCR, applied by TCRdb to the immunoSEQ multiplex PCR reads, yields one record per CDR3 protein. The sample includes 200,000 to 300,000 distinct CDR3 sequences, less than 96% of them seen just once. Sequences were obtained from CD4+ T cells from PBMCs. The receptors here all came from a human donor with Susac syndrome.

The CDR3 sequence: CASNPGPLNTEAFF. The CDR3 DNA follows: TGTGCCAGCAACCCCGGACCCTTGAACACTGAAGCTTTCTTT. The J gene is TRBJ1-1, the V gene TRBV2; D unclear. Trimming stripped 7 bases from V and 0 bases from J, with 12 bases between. This CDR3 has 14 residues. Germline V lookup: CDR1 SNHLY, CDR2 FYNNEI.

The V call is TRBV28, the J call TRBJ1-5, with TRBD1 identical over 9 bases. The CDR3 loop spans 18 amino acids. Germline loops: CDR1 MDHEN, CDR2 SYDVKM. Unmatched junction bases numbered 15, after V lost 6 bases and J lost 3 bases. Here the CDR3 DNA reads TGTGCCAGCAGCCCCGCGTCAGGGACAGGGACAATCAATCAGCCCCAGCATTTT. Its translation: CASSPASGTGTINQPQHF. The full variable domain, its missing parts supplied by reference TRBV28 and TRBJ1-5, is DVKVTQSSRYLVKRTGEKVFLECVQDMDHENMFWYRQDPGLGLRLIYFSYDVKMKEKGDIPEGYSVSREKKERFSLILESASTNQTSMYLCASSPASGTGTINQPQHFGDGTRLSIL.

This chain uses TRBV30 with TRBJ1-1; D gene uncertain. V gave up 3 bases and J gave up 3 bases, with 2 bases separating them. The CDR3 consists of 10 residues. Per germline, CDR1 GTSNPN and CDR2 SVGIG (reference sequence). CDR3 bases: TGTGCCTGGAGGGACACTGAAGCTTTCTTT. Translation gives CAWRDTEAFF.

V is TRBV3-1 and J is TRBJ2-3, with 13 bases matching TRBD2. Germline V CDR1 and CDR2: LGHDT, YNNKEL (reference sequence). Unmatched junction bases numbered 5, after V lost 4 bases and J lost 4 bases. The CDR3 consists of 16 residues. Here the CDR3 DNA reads TGTGCCAGCAGCCTCGGACTAGCGGGAGCCCCAGATACGCAGTATTTT. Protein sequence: CASSLGLAGAPDTQYF.

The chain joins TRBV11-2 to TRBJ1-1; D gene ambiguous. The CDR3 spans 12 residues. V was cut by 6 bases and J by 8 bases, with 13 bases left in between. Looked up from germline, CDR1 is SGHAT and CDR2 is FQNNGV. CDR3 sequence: CASRQWGGEAFF. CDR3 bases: TGTGCCAGCAGACAATGGGGAGGCGAAGCTTTCTTT. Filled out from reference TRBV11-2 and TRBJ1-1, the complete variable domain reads EAGVAQSPRYKIIEKRQSVAFWCNPISGHATLYWYQQILGQGPKLLIQFQNNGVVDDSQLPKDRFSAERLKGVDSTLKIQPAKLEDSAVYLCASRQWGGEAFFGQGTRLTVV.

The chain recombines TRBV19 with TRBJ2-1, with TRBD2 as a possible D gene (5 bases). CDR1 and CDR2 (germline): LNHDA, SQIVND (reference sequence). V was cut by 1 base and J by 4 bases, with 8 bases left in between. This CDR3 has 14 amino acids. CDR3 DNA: TGTGCCAGTAGTATAGTTGGCGGGTACAATGAGCAGTTCTTC. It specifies CASSIVGGYNEQFF. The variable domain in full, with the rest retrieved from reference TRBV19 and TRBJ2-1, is DGGITQSPKYLFRKEGQNVTLSCEQNLNHDAMYWYRQDPGQGLRLIYYSQIVNDFQKGDIAEGYSVSREKKESFPLTVTSAQKNPTAFYLCASSIVGGYNEQFFGPGTRLTVL.

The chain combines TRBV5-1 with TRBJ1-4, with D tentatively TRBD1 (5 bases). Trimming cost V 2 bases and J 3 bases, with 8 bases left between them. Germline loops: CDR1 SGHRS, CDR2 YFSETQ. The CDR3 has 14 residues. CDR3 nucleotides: TGCGCCAGCAGCTTAAGACAGCCTAATGAAAAACTGTTTTTT. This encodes CASSLRQPNEKLFF.

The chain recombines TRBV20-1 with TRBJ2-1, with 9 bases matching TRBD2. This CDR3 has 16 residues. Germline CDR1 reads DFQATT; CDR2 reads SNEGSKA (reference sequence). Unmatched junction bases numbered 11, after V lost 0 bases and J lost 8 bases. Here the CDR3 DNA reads TGCAGTGCTAGAGATCCGGCGGGAGGGCCGATCGATGAGCAGTTCTTC. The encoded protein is CSARDPAGGPIDEQFF.

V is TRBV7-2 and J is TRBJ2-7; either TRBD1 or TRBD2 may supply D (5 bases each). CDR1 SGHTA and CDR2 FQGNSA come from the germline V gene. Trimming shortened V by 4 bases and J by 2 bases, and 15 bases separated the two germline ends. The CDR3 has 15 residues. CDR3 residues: CASSSLPGTAYEQYF. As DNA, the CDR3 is TGTGCCAGCAGCTCGCTTCCCGGGACGGCCTACGAGCAGTACTTC.

The CDR3 DNA sequence: TGCAGCGTTGAAGATAGTCACGGAAGAAACTCCTACGAGCAGTACTTC. Translating it yields CSVEDSHGRNSYEQYF. The chain combines TRBV29-1 with TRBJ2-7; D gene uncertain. In germline, CDR1 is SQVTM, CDR2 ANQGSEA. The V end was cut by 0 bases, the J end by 0 bases, with 15 bases between. The CDR3 sequence is 16 residues long.

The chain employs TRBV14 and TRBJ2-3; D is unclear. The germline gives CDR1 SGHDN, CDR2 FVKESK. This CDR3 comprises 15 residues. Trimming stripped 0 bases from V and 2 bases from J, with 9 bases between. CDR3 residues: CASSQDQQATDTQYF. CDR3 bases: TGTGCCAGCAGCCAAGACCAACAAGCCACAGATACGCAGTATTTT.

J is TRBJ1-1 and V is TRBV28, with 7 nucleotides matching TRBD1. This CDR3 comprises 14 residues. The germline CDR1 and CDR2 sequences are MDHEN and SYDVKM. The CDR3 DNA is TGTGCAACCCTCCAGGGGGGCGGGTACACTGAAGCTTTCTTT. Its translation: CATLQGGGYTEAFF. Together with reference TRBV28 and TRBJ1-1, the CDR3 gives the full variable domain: DVKVTQSSRYLVKRTGEKVFLECVQDMDHENMFWYRQDPGLGLRLIYFSYDVKMKEKGDIPEGYSVSREKKERFSLILESASTNQTSMYLCATLQGGGYTEAFFGQGTRLTVV.

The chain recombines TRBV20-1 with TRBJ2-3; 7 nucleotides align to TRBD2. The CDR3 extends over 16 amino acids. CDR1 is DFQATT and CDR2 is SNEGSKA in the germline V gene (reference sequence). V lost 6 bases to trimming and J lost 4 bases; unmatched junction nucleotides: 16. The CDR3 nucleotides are TGCAGTGCCACGATACAAGCGGGATGGGCGGCAGATACGCAGTATTTT. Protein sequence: CSATIQAGWAADTQYF.

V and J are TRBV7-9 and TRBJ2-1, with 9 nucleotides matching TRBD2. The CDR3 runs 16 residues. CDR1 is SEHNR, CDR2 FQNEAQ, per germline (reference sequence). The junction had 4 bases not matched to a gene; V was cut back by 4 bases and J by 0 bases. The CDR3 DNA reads TGTGCCAGCAGCTCAAATAGCGGGAGCTCCTACAATGAGCAGTTCTTC. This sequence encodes CASSSNSGSSYNEQFF. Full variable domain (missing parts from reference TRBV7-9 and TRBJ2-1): DTGVSQNPRHKITKRGQNVTFRCDPISEHNRLYWYRQTLGQGPEFLTYFQNEAQLEKSRLLSDRFSAERPKGSFSTLEIQRTEQGDSAMYLCASSSNSGSSYNEQFFGPGTRLTVL.

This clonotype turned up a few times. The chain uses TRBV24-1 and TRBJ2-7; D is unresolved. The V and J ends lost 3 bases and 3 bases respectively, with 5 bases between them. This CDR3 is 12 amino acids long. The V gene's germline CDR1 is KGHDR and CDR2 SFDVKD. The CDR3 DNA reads TGTGCCACCAGTGATGGGCGCTACGAGCAGTACTTC. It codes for CATSDGRYEQYF.

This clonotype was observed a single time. CDR3 sequence reads: CASSLATEGEAFF. The CDR3 nucleotides are TGCGCCAGCAGCTTGGCGACTGAGGGTGAAGCTTTCTTT. This chain links TRBV5-1 with TRBJ1-1; the D is unclear. The CDR3 consists of 13 residues. V lost 0 bases and J lost 7, with 10 bases in between. In germline, CDR1 is SGHRS, CDR2 YFSETQ.

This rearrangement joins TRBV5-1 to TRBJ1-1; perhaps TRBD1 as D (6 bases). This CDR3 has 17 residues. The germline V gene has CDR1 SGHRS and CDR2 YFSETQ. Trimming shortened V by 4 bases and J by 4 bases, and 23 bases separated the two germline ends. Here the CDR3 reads CASSPRGLDGRSTEAFF. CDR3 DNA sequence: TGCGCCAGCAGCCCCCGGGGGCTGGATGGGAGGAGCACTGAAGCTTTCTTT.

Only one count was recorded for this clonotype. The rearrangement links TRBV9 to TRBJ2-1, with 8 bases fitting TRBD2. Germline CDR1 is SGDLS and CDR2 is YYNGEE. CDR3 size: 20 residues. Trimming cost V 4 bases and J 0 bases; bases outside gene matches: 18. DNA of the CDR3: TGTGCCAGCAGCAATGCCGCGGGAGGAGGCCCAACGCTCTCCTACAATGAGCAGTTCTTC. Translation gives CASSNAAGGGPTLSYNEQFF.

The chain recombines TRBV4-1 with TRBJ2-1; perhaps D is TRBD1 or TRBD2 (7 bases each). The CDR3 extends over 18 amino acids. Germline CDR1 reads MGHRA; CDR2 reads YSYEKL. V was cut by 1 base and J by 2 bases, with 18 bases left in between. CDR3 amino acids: CASSQAPGGVGPYNEQFF. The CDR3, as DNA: TGCGCCAGCAGCCAAGCTCCAGGGGGGGTAGGGCCCTACAATGAGCAGTTCTTC.

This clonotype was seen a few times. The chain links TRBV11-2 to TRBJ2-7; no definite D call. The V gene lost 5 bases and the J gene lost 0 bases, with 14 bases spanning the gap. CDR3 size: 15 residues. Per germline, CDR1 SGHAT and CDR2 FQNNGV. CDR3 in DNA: TGTGCCAGCAGCCGTTCCTTTTCCTTCTCCTACGAGCAGTACTTC. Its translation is CASSRSFSFSYEQYF.

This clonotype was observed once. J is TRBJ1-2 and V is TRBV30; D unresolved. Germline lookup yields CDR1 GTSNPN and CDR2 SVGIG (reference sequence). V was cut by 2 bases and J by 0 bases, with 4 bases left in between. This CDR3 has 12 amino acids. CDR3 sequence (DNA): TGTGCCTGGAGTCCGGCTAACTATGGCTACACCTTC. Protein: CAWSPANYGYTF.

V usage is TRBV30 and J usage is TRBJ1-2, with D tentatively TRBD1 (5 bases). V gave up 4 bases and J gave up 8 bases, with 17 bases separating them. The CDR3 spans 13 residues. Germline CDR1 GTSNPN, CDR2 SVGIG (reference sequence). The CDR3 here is CAWITIQGQGYTF. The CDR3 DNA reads TGTGCCTGGATCACCATCCAGGGTCAGGGCTACACCTTC.

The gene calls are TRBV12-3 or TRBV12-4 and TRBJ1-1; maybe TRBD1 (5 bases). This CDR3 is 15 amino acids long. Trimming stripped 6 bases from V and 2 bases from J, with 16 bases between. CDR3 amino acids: CASSLRGGTNTEAFF. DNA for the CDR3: TGTGCCAGCAGCCTTCGGGGAGGGACCAACACTGAAGCTTTCTTT.

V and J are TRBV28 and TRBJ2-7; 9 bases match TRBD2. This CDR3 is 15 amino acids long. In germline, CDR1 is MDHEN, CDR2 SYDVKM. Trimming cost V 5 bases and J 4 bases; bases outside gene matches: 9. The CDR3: CASSTGGLAPYEQYF. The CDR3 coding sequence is TGTGCCAGCAGTACTGGGGGACTAGCCCCTTACGAGCAGTACTTC.

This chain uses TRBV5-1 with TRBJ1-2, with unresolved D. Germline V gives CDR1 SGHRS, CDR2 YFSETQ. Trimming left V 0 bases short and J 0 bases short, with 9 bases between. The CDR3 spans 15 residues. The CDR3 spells CASSLDGMTNYGYTF. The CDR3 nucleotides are TGCGCCAGCAGCTTGGATGGCATGACTAACTATGGCTACACCTTC.

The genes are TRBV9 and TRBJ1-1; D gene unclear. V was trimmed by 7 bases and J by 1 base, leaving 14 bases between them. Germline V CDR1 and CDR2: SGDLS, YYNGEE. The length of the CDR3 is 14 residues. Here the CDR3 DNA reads TGTGCCAGCGATCCCCGAGGTGAGAACACTGAAGCTTTCTTT. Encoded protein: CASDPRGENTEAFF. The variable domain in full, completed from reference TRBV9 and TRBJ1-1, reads DSGVTQTPKHLITATGQRVTLRCSPRSGDLSVYWYQQSLDQGLQFLIQYYNGEERAKGNILERFSAQQFPDLHSELNLSSLELGDSALYFCASDPRGENTEAFFGQGTRLTVV.